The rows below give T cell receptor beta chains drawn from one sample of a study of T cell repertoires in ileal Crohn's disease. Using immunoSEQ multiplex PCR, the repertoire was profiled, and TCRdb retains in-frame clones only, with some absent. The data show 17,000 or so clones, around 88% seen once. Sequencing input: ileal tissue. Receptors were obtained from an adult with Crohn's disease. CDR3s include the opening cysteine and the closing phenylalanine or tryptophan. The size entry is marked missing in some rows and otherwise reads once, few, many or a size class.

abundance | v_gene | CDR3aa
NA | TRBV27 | CASSLSDRGRNNEQFF
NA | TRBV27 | CASSPPGTSVPLNTGELFF
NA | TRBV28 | CASSFSGTGAYGYTF
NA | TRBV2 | CASSEIAVLQETQYF
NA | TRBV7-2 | CASSLVARFTDTQYF
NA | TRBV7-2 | CASSPYSNQPQHF
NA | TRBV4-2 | CASSQEAGTSGSEQFF
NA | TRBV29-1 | CSVEGLPPRGNEQFF
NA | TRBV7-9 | CASSRSDTQYF
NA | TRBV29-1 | CSTGGDRASEQYF
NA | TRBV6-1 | CASLPGGTYEAFF
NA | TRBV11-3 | CASSLLAQIYEQYF
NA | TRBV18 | CASSRPVESGNTIYF
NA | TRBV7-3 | CASSSYGTGYEQYF
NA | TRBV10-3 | CAISRTGEGYTF
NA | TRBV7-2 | CASSPGRGGDAYEQYF
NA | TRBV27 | CASSVGAGDSLAKNIQYF
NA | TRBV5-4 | CASRPGQGTEAFF
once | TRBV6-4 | CASSVQGGVDEQYF
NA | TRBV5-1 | CASSEASGSYNEQFF
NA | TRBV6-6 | CASSRDRDTEAFF
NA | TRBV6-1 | CASSREVTGVYEQYF
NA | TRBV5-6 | CASSLAPGPRETQYF
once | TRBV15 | CATSPGKLGRNTEAFF
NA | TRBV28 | CASSLGDSVYGYTF
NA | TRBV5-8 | CASSLTGPSYEQYF
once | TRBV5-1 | CASSSGLAGVGSYNEQFF
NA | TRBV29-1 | CSVRTGPRNYGYTF
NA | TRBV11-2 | CASSLDRGLEFNQPQHF